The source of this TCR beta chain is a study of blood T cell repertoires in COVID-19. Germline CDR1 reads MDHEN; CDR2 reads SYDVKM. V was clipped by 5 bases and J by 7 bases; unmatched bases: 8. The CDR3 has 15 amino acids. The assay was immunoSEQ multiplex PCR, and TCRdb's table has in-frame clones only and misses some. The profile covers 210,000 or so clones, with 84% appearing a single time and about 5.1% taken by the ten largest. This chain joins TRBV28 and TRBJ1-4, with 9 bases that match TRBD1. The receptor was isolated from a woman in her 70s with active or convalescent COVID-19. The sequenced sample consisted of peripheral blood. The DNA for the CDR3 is TGTGCCAGCAGTCTAACAGGGGGCCTGGTTGAAAAACTGTTTTTT. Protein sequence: CASSLTGGLVEKLFF.